This T cell receptor beta chain was captured in a study of T cells in Graves' hyperthyroidism and ophthalmopathy. Using RNA transcripts as the source, TCR beta CDR3 regions were amplified. A first-round RT-PCR of the TCR CDR3 used the HTBI primer set. TCRdb fed the multiplex PCR reads into MiXCR, producing one record per CDR3 protein. The data contain around 200,000 distinct CDR3 sequences, about a sixth of them singletons. This clonotype was counted at least ten times. The antigen is not known. General study points: Ophthalmopathy cases were set apart from stable hyperthyroidism by a 13 V-J model.

The V gene end was trimmed by 2 bases and the J gene end by 3 bases; junction bases not matched to a gene: 9. The CDR3 consists of 16 residues. CDR1 and CDR2 from the germline V gene are DFQATT and SNEGSKA (reference sequence). The sequence was obtained from a woman in her forties or fifties with Graves' hyperthyroidism. The rearrangement joins TRBV20-1 to TRBJ2-3; 9 positions agree with TRBD1. Sequenced sample: blood. This CDR3 reads CSARPDRGGPTDTQYF. The CDR3 region has the DNA TGCAGTGCTAGACCCGACAGGGGGGGGCCAACAGATACGCAGTATTTT.